The text below deals with one T cell receptor (beta chain). This entry is derived from a study of OX40 agonist ivuxolimab in advanced cancers. Germline V gene sequence: CDR1 SGHTA, CDR2 FQGNSA. The CDR3 loop spans 15 amino acids. V gave up 0 bases and J gave up 6 bases; unmatched junction bases: 4. Using immunoSEQ multiplex PCR, the repertoire was profiled, and TCRdb retains in-frame clones only, with some absent. The data contain tens of thousands of clones, roughly 85% of them seen just once; the ten biggest clones take up 0.6% to 0.7%. The TCR sequence derives from an adult with an advanced solid tumor such as melanoma, head and neck, liver or kidney cancer. The chain couples TRBV7-2 to TRBJ2-7, with 11 bases aligning to TRBD2. The sequencing here drew on CD4+ or CD8+ T cells sorted from blood, taken in a trial of the OX40 agonist ivuxolimab. The CDR3 DNA is TGTGCCAGCAGCTTAGCTAGCGGGAGGGCCTTCGAGCAGTACTTC. Its protein is CASSLASGRAFEQYF.